Sequencing of this TCR beta chain was carried out in a study of blood T cell repertoires in COVID-19. Study background: Sites in the United States, Italy and Spain provided acute and convalescent COVID-19 samples. T cells, B-cell-depleted T cells, or PBMCs supplied cDNA or gDNA.

Participants spanned ages 18 to 89 years and resided in some 22 US areas. Per the original data handling: Amplification with reference gene primers provided the estimates of nucleated cell counts. The table came from immunoSEQ multiplex PCR; TCRdb's copy has only in-frame clones and leaves some out. V and J calls and clone size come straight from that table; D and trimming were deduced from the DNA. The profile shows about 480,000 clones, approximately 88% of them singletons. This receptor was taken from a middle-aged woman who had recovered from COVID-19. The specimen was PBMCs or T cells enriched from blood (not recorded which).

CDR3 nucleotides: TGTGCCAGTAGTATACCGGGTACCTATGGCTACACCTTC. Its translation is CASSIPGTYGYTF. The chain has TRBV19 and TRBJ1-2, with no clear D. Trimming pared 2 bases from V and 4 bases from J, leaving 8 bases between. CDR3 length: 13 residues. The V gene's germline CDR1 is LNHDA and CDR2 SQIVND (reference sequence).